This entry lists 32 T cell receptor beta chains sequenced from one sample in a study of beta chain features in type 1 diabetes. Expressed TCRB transcripts were sequenced because the entire RNA isolate underwent reverse transcription. Generated by immunoSEQ multiplex PCR, the TCRdb table keeps only in-frame clones and is missing some. This repertoire shows 400,000 to 500,000 clones, roughly 13% found once; its top ten account for about 0.034%. Material for sequencing was naive CD4+ T cells from blood. The origin of the receptors is a man younger than 45 in good health.

V gene TRBV5-4 combines with J gene TRBJ2-1; a possible D gene is TRBD2 (6 bases). V was trimmed by 5 bases and J by 0 bases, leaving 12 bases between them. Germline V gene sequence: CDR1 SGHNT, CDR2 YYREEE (reference sequence). CDR3 length: 15 residues. CDR3 sequence reads: CASRKAGGSYNEQFF. The CDR3 bases are TGTGCCAGCAGAAAAGCGGGTGGCTCCTACAATGAGCAGTTCTTC.

This clone was seen more than once but under ten times. The chain carries TRBV6-5 and TRBJ2-3; TRBD1 aligns across 8 bases. The CDR3 runs to 16 residues. Germline V gene data show CDR1 as MNHEY and CDR2 as SVGAGI. V trimming: 2 bases; J trimming: 5 bases; junction bases outside the gene matches: 9. CDR3 bases: TGTGCCAGCAGTTACGTCCGGGCAGGGGGCGTAGATACGCAGTATTTT. Its protein product is CASSYVRAGGVDTQYF.

As for this clone: This same CDR3 is encoded by further DNA sequences in the sample. The chain recombines TRBV5-4 with TRBJ2-3; D possibly matches TRBD1 or TRBD2 (5 bases each). V was shortened by 4 bases and J by 1 base, with 13 bases between the two germline ends. This CDR3 region has 15 residues. Germline V CDR1 and CDR2: SGHNT, YYREEE (reference sequence). The CDR3 DNA sequence: TGTGCCAGCAGCCCGGGACCCGGGGGCACAGATACGCAGTATTTT. Its protein is CASSPGPGGTDTQYF.

This clone was detected a few times. The chain has TRBV14 and TRBJ2-6; D remains ambiguous. V lost 4 bases to trimming and J lost 0 bases, with 7 bases between them. CDR3 length equals 15 residues. The V gene's germline CDR1 is SGHDN and CDR2 FVKESK. The CDR3 DNA reads TGTGCCAGCAGCCCAGGAATCTCTGGGGCCAACGTCCTGACTTTC. It yields the protein CASSPGISGANVLTF.

The J gene is TRBJ2-1, the V gene TRBV20-1; the D is unclear. The CDR3 has 11 amino acids. Germline assignment: CDR1 DFQATT and CDR2 SNEGSKA (reference sequence). CDR3 sequence (DNA): TGCAGCTCGCATCTAGGAAATGAGCAGTTCTTC. It yields the protein CSSHLGNEQFF.

This clone was seen a handful of times. The chain carries TRBV29-1 and TRBJ2-2; D is ambiguous. The CDR3 is made up of 12 amino acids. V was shortened by 2 bases and J by 6 bases, with 7 bases between the two germline ends. Germline V gene lookup returns CDR1 SQVTM and CDR2 ANQGSEA. The CDR3 here is CSVERVPGELFF. As DNA, the CDR3 is TGCAGCGTTGAAAGGGTCCCCGGGGAGCTGTTTTTT.

Written as DNA, the CDR3 is TGTGCCAGCTCGCTGGAAGGGAGCCGCACTGAAGCTTTCTTT. This translates into CASSLEGSRTEAFF. The chain combines TRBV27 with TRBJ1-1, with unresolved D. The CDR3 has 14 residues. Looked up from germline, CDR1 is MNHEY and CDR2 is SMNVEV (reference sequence). Trimming removed 8 bases from V and 4 bases from J, with 17 bases in between.

As concerns this clone: This sample includes further DNA sequences coding for the same CDR3. The chain uses TRBV29-1 and TRBJ2-5; 9 nucleotides agree with TRBD1. From germline, CDR1 is SQVTM and CDR2 ANQGSEA. V shed 7 bases and J 4 bases; nucleotides not matched to a gene: 4. CDR3 length: 12 residues. As DNA, the CDR3 is TGCAGCGGGGGACAGGGTGGAGAGACCCAGTACTTC. It yields the protein CSGGQGGETQYF.

This clone was observed a handful of times. This chain uses TRBV7-2 with TRBJ2-1, with D possibly matching TRBD2 (5 bases). Germline CDR1 is SGHTA and CDR2 is FQGNSA. The CDR3 is made up of 16 amino acids. Deletions cut 1 base from V and 4 bases from J, with 14 bases between. The CDR3 sequence: CASSLVLASRYNEQFF. CDR3 DNA: TGTGCCAGCAGCTTAGTGTTGGCTAGCAGATACAATGAGCAGTTCTTC.

This clone was counted only a few times. The V gene is TRBV6-5, the J gene TRBJ2-7, with a tentative D call TRBD1 (5 bases). Trimming removed 0 bases at V and 11 bases at J, with 14 bases between. The CDR3 has 13 residues. Germline V CDR1 and CDR2: MNHEY, SVGAGI. This chain's CDR3 is CASSYSRSGLKYF. The CDR3 nucleotides read TGTGCCAGCAGTTACTCGAGGTCAGGGTTGAAGTACTTC.

The CDR3 reads CASRVEGLAVAITDTQYF. As DNA, the CDR3 is TGTGCCAGCAGAGTCGAAGGACTAGCGGTGGCGATAACAGATACGCAGTATTTT. This sequence joins TRBV6-7 and TRBJ2-3; 10 bases are shared with TRBD2. TRBV6-7 is assigned to the ORF class and has an uncertain function. The CDR3 runs to 18 residues. Germline trimming cut 6 bases from V and 3 bases from J; bases unmatched to any gene: 15.

This clone turned up a few times. The CDR3 bases are TGTGCCTGGAGGCTCAGCAATCAGCCCCAGCATTTT. Amino acids: CAWRLSNQPQHF. The V and J genes are TRBV30 and TRBJ1-5, with D hard to call. The CDR3 loop spans 12 amino acids. CDR1 is GTSNPN, CDR2 SVGIG, per germline (reference sequence). V was pared by 3 bases and J by 1 base, with 4 bases between.

The table lists this clone with a few counts. The V and J genes are TRBV19 and TRBJ2-1, with 10 bases identical to TRBD2. The germline V gene encodes CDR1 LNHDA and CDR2 SQIVND (reference sequence). The CDR3 is made up of 15 amino acids. After removal of 4 bases from V and 7 bases from J, the junction contained 7 bases not matched to a gene. CDR3 coding DNA: TGTGCCAGTAGTAGCCCTAGCGGGAGTGGGAATGAGCAGTTCTTC. Translation gives CASSSPSGSGNEQFF.

V gene TRBV7-2 combines with J gene TRBJ2-1; 7 bases map to TRBD2. The CDR3 consists of 15 residues. Trimming took 2 bases from V and 9 from J; bases not matched to a gene: 10. Germline V gene lookup returns CDR1 SGHTA and CDR2 FQGNSA. The DNA for the CDR3 is TGTGCCAGCAGCTTACGCGGGAGCCGTGAGAGTGAGCAGTTCTTC. Encoded protein: CASSLRGSRESEQFF.

This clone has more than one count but fewer than ten. The DNA for the CDR3 is TGTGCCAGCAGCTTGGTGTTAACGAGGCAGGGCCCTTGGTACAATGAGCAGTTCTTC. Protein product: CASSLVLTRQGPWYNEQFF. V is TRBV5-7 and J is TRBJ2-1, with D maybe TRBD1 (5 bases). TRBV5-7 qualifies as an ORF whose function is uncertain. The CDR3 consists of 19 residues. V was trimmed by 0 bases and J by 4 bases, leaving 23 bases between them.

The chain combines TRBV15 with TRBJ2-7; the match to TRBD1 covers 9 bases. The CDR3 totals 15 residues. The ends lost 1 base at V and 0 bases at J; junction bases unmatched: 1. Germline V gene data show CDR1 as LNHNV and CDR2 as YYDKDF (reference sequence). CDR3 in DNA: TGTGCCACCAGCAGAGTGGGACAGGGCTCCTACGAGCAGTACTTC. Translated: CATSRVGQGSYEQYF. The full variable domain, in which reference TRBV15 and TRBJ2-7 provide the parts outside the CDR3, is DAMVIQNPRYQVTQFGKPVTLSCSQTLNHNVMYWYQQKSSQAPKLLFHYYDKDFNNEADTPDNFQSRRPNTSFCFLDIRSPGLGDTAMYLCATSRVGQGSYEQYFGPGTRLTVT.

The chain combines TRBV7-2 with TRBJ1-5, with D perhaps TRBD1 (6 bases). Trimming took off 6 bases at V and 1 base at J, with 13 bases between the two ends. In germline, CDR1 is SGHTA, CDR2 FQGNSA. This CDR3 has 15 amino acids. The DNA for the CDR3 is TGTGCCAGCAGGCCAACAGGGTTCAGCAATCAGCCCCAGCATTTT. Translated, it gives CASRPTGFSNQPQHF.

This chain connects TRBV7-2 to TRBJ2-1; D is unresolved. Germline lookup yields CDR1 SGHTA and CDR2 FQGNSA. This CDR3 region has 12 residues. Trimming cost V 6 bases and J 15 bases, with 18 bases left between them. The CDR3 spells CASSFGPVAPFF. Here the CDR3 DNA reads TGTGCCAGCAGTTTCGGACCGGTGGCCCCGTTCTTC.

The chain has TRBV18 and TRBJ2-7; 8 bases agree with TRBD2. V was clipped by 2 bases and J by 3 bases; unmatched bases: 6. The CDR3 contains 15 residues. The germline CDR1 and CDR2 sequences are KGHSH and LQKENI. The CDR3 sequence is CASSPGAGGLYEQYV. CDR3 DNA: TGTGCCAGCTCACCAGGTGCGGGAGGCCTCTACGAGCAGTACGTC.

This sequence joins TRBV14 and TRBJ1-2; 9 positions match TRBD1. Germline assignment: CDR1 SGHDN and CDR2 FVKESK. V was pared by 2 bases and J by 4 bases, with 5 bases of the junction left unmatched. This CDR3 spans 15 amino acids. The CDR3 region is CASSQNSDRGYGYTF. For the CDR3, the DNA is TGTGCCAGCAGCCAAAATTCGGACAGGGGCTATGGCTACACCTTC.

This clone has only a few counts. The chain is built from TRBV6-6 and TRBJ2-7, with D unresolved. This CDR3 comprises 15 residues. V was pared by 3 bases and J by 1 base, with 13 bases between. Germline values: CDR1 MNHNY, CDR2 SVGAGI (reference sequence). Here the CDR3 reads CASSYGPVRSYEQYF. In DNA form, the CDR3 reads TGTGCCAGCAGTTATGGCCCCGTAAGATCCTACGAGCAGTACTTC.

This clone was found a few times. In the same sample, other DNA sequences code for this CDR3. The chain is built from TRBV30 and TRBJ2-3; D is ambiguous. The V gene lost 0 bases and the J gene lost 5 bases, with 6 bases spanning the gap. The CDR3 consists of 12 residues. The germline gives CDR1 GTSNPN, CDR2 SVGIG (reference sequence). In DNA, the CDR3 is TGTGCCTGGAGTGTTGGTCTAGATACGCAGTATTTT. Amino acids: CAWSVGLDTQYF.

The chain couples TRBV10-3 to TRBJ1-1; D is perhaps TRBD1 (6 bases). The CDR3 is made up of 12 amino acids. Trimming cost V 7 bases and J 4 bases, with 10 bases left between them. Germline values: CDR1 ENHRY, CDR2 SYGVKD. CDR3 loop: CAITGAGTEAFF. The CDR3 DNA is TGTGCCATCACAGGGGCTGGCACTGAAGCTTTCTTT.

This chain connects TRBV7-6 to TRBJ2-1, with 9 nucleotides matching TRBD2. Trimming removed 5 bases from V and 5 bases from J; junction bases left unmatched: 13. Germline-derived CDR1 and CDR2 are SGHVS and FNYEAQ. The CDR3 extends over 17 amino acids. CDR3 DNA sequence: TGTGCCAGCAGCCAACCCCTTACTAGCGGGTGGGACAATGAGCAGTTCTTC. Translating gives CASSQPLTSGWDNEQFF.

The rearrangement uses TRBV9 and TRBJ1-5; tentatively, D is TRBD1 (6 bases). In germline, CDR1 is SGDLS, CDR2 YYNGEE. CDR3 length: 14 residues. V was trimmed by 3 bases and J by 7 bases, leaving 14 bases between them. In DNA, the CDR3 is TGTGCCAGCAGCGAACAGGGTTTTCGGCAGCCCCAGCATTTT. This sequence encodes CASSEQGFRQPQHF. The full variable domain, rest sourced from reference TRBV9 and TRBJ1-5, is DSGVTQTPKHLITATGQRVTLRCSPRSGDLSVYWYQQSLDQGLQFLIQYYNGEERAKGNILERFSAQQFPDLHSELNLSSLELGDSALYFCASSEQGFRQPQHFGDGTRLSIL.

This chain joins TRBV7-2 and TRBJ1-2, with D maybe TRBD1 (5 bases). The CDR3 spans 15 residues. The germline V gene encodes CDR1 SGHTA and CDR2 FQGNSA. Trimming removed 1 base at V and 8 bases at J, with 17 bases between. CDR3 sequence: CASSLEARAVHGYTF. The CDR3 nucleotides are TGTGCCAGCAGCTTAGAGGCCAGGGCGGTCCACGGCTACACCTTC.

V is TRBV10-3 and J is TRBJ1-2; unclear D gene. Trimming pared 10 bases from V and 5 bases from J, leaving 11 bases between. Germline-derived CDR1 and CDR2 are ENHRY and SYGVKD. The CDR3 runs to 11 residues. As DNA, the CDR3 is TGTGCCACCTCAGAAGTATATGGCTACACCTTC. It codes for CATSEVYGYTF.

This chain links TRBV29-1 with TRBJ1-2, with TRBD1 matching 10 bases. The CDR3 extends over 15 amino acids. From germline, CDR1 is SQVTM and CDR2 ANQGSEA. V lost 5 bases to trimming and J lost 4 bases; unmatched junction nucleotides: 10. CDR3 sequence (DNA): TGCAGCGTTCTGGACCGACAGGGGGCTGGCTATGGCTACACCTTC. Translation gives CSVLDRQGAGYGYTF.

The rearrangement links TRBV5-1 to TRBJ2-1; D gene ambiguous. V was trimmed by 1 base and J by 5 bases, leaving 4 bases between them. The germline V gene encodes CDR1 SGHRS and CDR2 YFSETQ. The CDR3 length is 12 residues. DNA of the CDR3: TGCGCCAGCAGCTTGAGGGACAATGAGCAGTTCTTC. Protein sequence: CASSLRDNEQFF. The full variable domain, rest sourced from reference TRBV5-1 and TRBJ2-1, is KAGVTQTPRYLIKTRGQQVTLSCSPISGHRSVSWYQQTPGQGLQFLFEYFSETQRNKGNFPGRFSGRQFSNSRSEMNVSTLELGDSALYLCASSLRDNEQFFGPGTRLTVL.

CDR3 region: CASSLGRPPLSGANVLTF. In DNA form, the CDR3 reads TGCGCCAGCAGCCTGGGGCGACCGCCACTCTCTGGGGCCAACGTCCTGACTTTC. The V call is TRBV4-1, the J call TRBJ2-6; a possible D gene is TRBD1 (5 bases). V was clipped by 4 bases and J by 0 bases, with 16 bases between them. The CDR3 consists of 18 residues. CDR1 and CDR2 (germline): MGHRA, YSYEKL.

V gene TRBV30 combines with J gene TRBJ2-5; D gene ambiguous. There are 12 residues in the CDR3. Germline V lookup: CDR1 GTSNPN, CDR2 SVGIG (reference sequence). V lost 2 bases and J 2 bases, leaving 6 bases between the germline ends. The CDR3 loop is CAWSMGQETQYF. DNA for the CDR3: TGTGCCTGGAGTATGGGGCAAGAGACCCAGTACTTC.

The CDR3 DNA sequence: TGTGCCAGCAGTGAAGGAGGGATGGCGCATCAGCCCCAGCATTTT. Protein sequence: CASSEGGMAHQPQHF. V gene TRBV25-1 combines with J gene TRBJ1-5; D call uncertain. Germline-derived CDR1 and CDR2 are MGHDK and SYGVNS. V shed 2 bases and J shed 5 bases, with 13 bases lying between them. This CDR3 region has 15 residues. The full variable domain, in which reference TRBV25-1 and TRBJ1-5 provide the parts outside the CDR3, is EADIYQTPRYLVIGTGKKITLECSQTMGHDKMYWYQQDPGMELHLIHYSYGVNSTEKGDLSSESTVSRIRTEHFPLTLESARPSHTSQYLCASSEGGMAHQPQHFGDGTRLSIL.